Each of the 32 T cell receptor beta chains below was sequenced from the same sample in a study of shared clonotypes between healthy human individuals. As defined, naive CD8 cells were CD45RO-negative and positively selected for CCR7, with terminally differentiated effector memory CD45RA+ cells excluded. Clones were sequenced by immunoSEQ multiplex PCR, and TCRdb holds only the in-frame ones, with some missing. The data hold approximately 1.9 million clones, with approximately 92% observed a single time. The sequenced sample was naive CD8+ T cells from PBMCs. Receptors originate from a man aged 18 to 30 in good health. Some clones in this sample may be carry-over from other donors' samples.

The chain recombines TRBV9 with TRBJ2-1, with unresolved D. The CDR3 is 17 amino acids. Per germline, CDR1 SGDLS and CDR2 YYNGEE. The V gene lost 0 bases and the J gene lost 5 bases, with 18 bases spanning the gap. CDR3 in DNA: TGTGCCAGCAGCGTAGACGGGTCAGCCGGGTTTCACAATGAGCAGTTCTTC. Its translation is CASSVDGSAGFHNEQFF.

The V and J genes are TRBV13 and TRBJ2-7; TRBD2 agrees at 10 bases. The germline CDR1 and CDR2 sequences are PRHDT and FYEKMQ (reference sequence). The CDR3 loop spans 15 amino acids. The trim removed 5 bases at V and 1 base at J, leaving 5 bases unmatched. The CDR3: CASSPSGRGSYEQYF. The CDR3 nucleotides are TGTGCCAGCAGCCCTAGCGGGAGAGGGTCCTACGAGCAGTACTTC.

The chain carries TRBV2 and TRBJ2-7; 8 bases agree with TRBD2. J was trimmed by 4 bases and V by 4 bases; bases with no gene match: 3. CDR1 SNHLY and CDR2 FYNNEI come from the germline V gene. This CDR3 has 13 residues. The CDR3 DNA reads as TGTGCCAGCAGTGGTAGCGGGACGTACGAGCAGTACTTC. This gives the protein CASSGSGTYEQYF.

Of note for this clone: The same CDR3 is also encoded by other DNA sequences in this sample. J is TRBJ2-7 and V is TRBV9, with 12 bases fitting TRBD2. V shed 4 bases, J shed 2 bases, and the junction held 1 base outside the gene matches. CDR3 length equals 14 residues. Looked up from germline, CDR1 is SGDLS and CDR2 is YYNGEE. DNA for the CDR3: TGTGCCAGCAGCCCTAGCGGGAGGGCCTACGAGCAGTACTTC. Protein: CASSPSGRAYEQYF.

This chain connects TRBV6-6 to TRBJ2-3, with 8 bases lining up with TRBD2. Germline CDR1 is MNHNY and CDR2 is SVGAGI (reference sequence). V shed 7 bases and J 2 bases; nucleotides not matched to a gene: 11. The length of the CDR3 is 16 residues. The CDR3 loop is CASTPGSGSDTDTQYF. CDR3 DNA: TGTGCCAGCACCCCAGGCAGCGGGAGTGACACAGATACGCAGTATTTT.

In its sample, this clone was seen once. The chain combines TRBV27 with TRBJ2-7, with unresolved D. V was shortened by 4 bases and J by 5 bases, with 15 bases between the two germline ends. The CDR3 spans 14 residues. Germline V CDR1 and CDR2: MNHEY, SMNVEV (reference sequence). The CDR3 nucleotides read TGTGCCAGCAGTTCCTACCGTGTTCACGACGAGCAGTACTTC. This gives the protein CASSSYRVHDEQYF.

This chain joins TRBV2 and TRBJ2-7; D not resolved. This CDR3 is built from 14 residues. CDR1 is SNHLY, CDR2 FYNNEI, per germline. V was trimmed by 3 bases and J by 4 bases, leaving 13 bases between them. The CDR3 nucleotides are TGTGCCAGCAGTGAGGTCCCGTTAAGATACGAGCAGTACTTC. Encoded protein: CASSEVPLRYEQYF.

The J gene is TRBJ1-2, the V gene TRBV27, with 10 bases fitting TRBD1. The CDR3 is 14 amino acids. CDR1 is MNHEY and CDR2 is SMNVEV in the germline V gene (reference sequence). The trim removed 4 bases at V and 6 bases at J, leaving 5 bases unmatched. CDR3 sequence reads: CASSYGTGVDGYTF. CDR3 DNA sequence: TGTGCCAGCAGTTATGGGACAGGGGTGGATGGCTACACCTTC.

The chain has TRBV10-2 and TRBJ1-2; no clear D. V gave up 6 bases and J gave up 6 bases, with 8 bases separating them. The CDR3 spans 11 residues. The V gene's germline CDR1 is WSHSY and CDR2 SAAADI. As DNA, the CDR3 is TGCGCCAGCAGCGGAGCCGATGGCTACACCTTC. This codes for CASSGADGYTF.

This rearrangement joins TRBV7-9 to TRBJ2-3; unclear D gene. Trimming cost V 1 base and J 7 bases, with 18 bases left between them. Germline lookup yields CDR1 SEHNR and CDR2 FQNEAQ (reference sequence). This CDR3 spans 16 amino acids. The CDR3 loop is CASSLVLGVFRNTQYF. The CDR3 nucleotides read TGTGCCAGCAGCTTAGTTCTCGGTGTTTTTCGAAATACGCAGTATTTT. The full variable domain, with the rest looked up from reference TRBV7-9 and TRBJ2-3, is DTGVSQNPRHKITKRGQNVTFRCDPISEHNRLYWYRQTLGQGPEFLTYFQNEAQLEKSRLLSDRFSAERPKGSFSTLEIQRTEQGDSAMYLCASSLVLGVFRNTQYFGPGTRLTVL.

The count of this clone is one. The V call is TRBV14, the J call TRBJ2-7; 7 nucleotides match TRBD2. Trimming at V came to 5 bases and at J to 3 bases, leaving 7 bases not matched to a gene. The CDR3 is 14 residues long. CDR1 is SGHDN and CDR2 is FVKESK in the germline V gene. CDR3 loop: CASSNWEGGYEQYF. CDR3 in DNA: TGTGCCAGCAGCAACTGGGAGGGAGGCTACGAGCAGTACTTC.

The chain is built from TRBV9 and TRBJ2-7, with 7 bases matching TRBD2. The CDR3 consists of 14 residues. CDR1 is SGDLS and CDR2 is YYNGEE in the germline V gene. Germline trimming cut 3 bases from V and 6 bases from J; bases unmatched to any gene: 9. CDR3 sequence: CASSARAGTVEQYF. The CDR3 DNA reads as TGTGCCAGCAGCGCTCGAGCGGGAACGGTCGAGCAGTACTTC.

This sequence joins TRBV28 and TRBJ1-1, with D unresolved. The CDR3 loop spans 16 amino acids. The ends were cut back, 4 bases at V and 0 bases at J, with 15 bases in the middle. Per the germline V gene, CDR1 is MDHEN and CDR2 is SYDVKM. This chain's CDR3 is CASSYSMRQMNTEAFF. The CDR3 region has the DNA TGTGCCAGCAGTTATTCGATGCGACAAATGAACACTGAAGCTTTCTTT.

The chain carries TRBV27 and TRBJ1-2, with 7 bases identical to TRBD1. This CDR3 has 13 amino acids. Germline V gene lookup returns CDR1 MNHEY and CDR2 SMNVEV (reference sequence). V shed 10 bases and J 6 bases; nucleotides not matched to a gene: 11. In nucleotides, the CDR3 is TGTGCCACCCTTTCCGGGACAGCCGATGGCTACACCTTC. As protein: CATLSGTADGYTF.

The rearrangement joins TRBV19 to TRBJ1-4; D gene uncertain. Germline values: CDR1 LNHDA, CDR2 SQIVND (reference sequence). V lost 7 bases to trimming and J lost 1 base, with 10 bases between them. This CDR3 is built from 14 residues. DNA of the CDR3: TGTGCCAGTAATGTCGGGTTAACTAATGAAAAACTGTTTTTT. As protein: CASNVGLTNEKLFF.

The chain recombines TRBV7-9 with TRBJ2-1, with 14 bases that match TRBD2. V shed 5 bases and J 6 bases; nucleotides not matched to a gene: 6. The CDR3 runs 16 residues. Germline V gene lookup returns CDR1 SEHNR and CDR2 FQNEAQ (reference sequence). The CDR3 sequence: CASSLGLAGGPNEQFF. The CDR3 coding sequence is TGTGCCAGCAGCCTTGGACTAGCGGGAGGTCCCAATGAGCAGTTCTTC.

This clone has only one observation. J is TRBJ2-1 and V is TRBV27, with 8 bases aligning to TRBD1. The length of the CDR3 is 16 residues. CDR1 is MNHEY and CDR2 is SMNVEV in the germline V gene (reference sequence). V lost 10 bases, J lost 6 bases, and 17 bases stayed unmatched. CDR3 nucleotide sequence: TGTGCCACAAAGGTCAGAACAGGGGGTCCCAGCAATGAGCAGTTCTTC. This translates into CATKVRTGGPSNEQFF.

The V gene is TRBV12-5, the J gene TRBJ2-1; D remains ambiguous. Germline V gives CDR1 LGHNT, CDR2 FRNRAP. The ends were cut back, 7 bases at V and 1 base at J, with 11 bases in the middle. This CDR3 has 14 amino acids. This chain's CDR3 is CASAPGESYNEQFF. The CDR3 coding sequence is TGTGCTAGTGCCCCGGGTGAATCCTACAATGAGCAGTTCTTC.

The CDR3 bases are TGCGCCAGCAGCCAAGATCGCCCCGAATATAGCAATCAGCCCCAGCATTTT. This codes for CASSQDRPEYSNQPQHF. The chain employs TRBV4-1 and TRBJ1-5; D is ambiguous. The CDR3 covers 17 residues. V gave up 0 bases and J gave up 0 bases, with 12 bases separating them. CDR1 MGHRA and CDR2 YSYEKL come from the germline V gene.

The J gene is TRBJ2-1, the V gene TRBV7-2; 11 nucleotides line up with TRBD2. The ends lost 2 bases at V and 5 bases at J; junction bases unmatched: 5. Looked up from germline, CDR1 is SGHTA and CDR2 is FQGNSA. The CDR3 is 16 residues long. CDR3 amino acids: CASSLLAGGFDNEQFF. CDR3 DNA: TGTGCCAGCAGCTTACTAGCGGGAGGCTTTGACAATGAGCAGTTCTTC.

This rearrangement joins TRBV13 to TRBJ1-1; D possibly corresponds to TRBD1 (5 bases). Germline CDR1 is PRHDT and CDR2 is FYEKMQ (reference sequence). Trimming shortened V by 0 bases and J by 11 bases, and 10 bases separated the two germline ends. The CDR3 spans 12 residues. The CDR3 DNA follows: TGTGCCAGCAGCTTAGGAGGGGTTGAGGCTTTCTTT. This sequence encodes CASSLGGVEAFF.

The V call is TRBV10-3, the J call TRBJ2-5; 7 bases match TRBD1. The CDR3 extends over 14 amino acids. Germline CDR1 is ENHRY and CDR2 is SYGVKD. With 6 bases clipped from V and 0 bases from J, the junction kept 4 bases outside the gene matches. Here the CDR3 DNA reads TGTGCCATCAGCGGCGGACAGGACCAAGAGACCCAGTACTTC. Residues: CAISGGQDQETQYF.

The CDR3 reads CASSEQGATYEQYF. The CDR3 DNA follows: TGTGCCAGCAGTGAACAGGGGGCCACCTACGAGCAGTACTTC. The chain uses TRBV6-1 and TRBJ2-7; 8 nucleotides match TRBD1. V lost 2 bases to trimming and J lost 2 bases; unmatched junction nucleotides: 2. This CDR3 comprises 14 residues. Looked up from germline, CDR1 is MNHNS and CDR2 is SASEGT.

CDR3 in amino acids: CASSVGTLKDRGRVGSSYEQYF. CDR3 coding DNA: TGTGCCAGCAGTGTGGGGACGTTAAAAGACAGGGGGCGGGTCGGAAGCTCCTACGAGCAGTACTTC. V usage is TRBV2 and J usage is TRBJ2-7, with 10 bases identical to TRBD1. The CDR3 runs 22 residues. CDR1 is SNHLY and CDR2 is FYNNEI in the germline V gene. Germline trimming cut 4 bases from V and 0 bases from J; bases unmatched to any gene: 24.

This chain joins TRBV4-1 and TRBJ1-4; D may be TRBD1 (5 bases). V was trimmed by 2 bases and J by 3 bases, leaving 10 bases between them. Per germline, CDR1 MGHRA and CDR2 YSYEKL. The CDR3 runs 15 residues. Here the CDR3 DNA reads TGCGCCAGCAGCCAACAGTTAGGGGCTAATGAAAAACTGTTTTTT. Encoded protein: CASSQQLGANEKLFF.

V is TRBV19 and J is TRBJ2-7, with D possibly TRBD2 on 6 matching bases. Deletions cut 0 bases from V and 1 base from J, with 13 bases between. Germline V gene sequence: CDR1 LNHDA, CDR2 SQIVND (reference sequence). The CDR3 extends over 16 amino acids. CDR3 in DNA: TGTGCCAGTAGTATAGATGGTAGTGGACTATCCTACGAGCAGTACTTC. Translation: CASSIDGSGLSYEQYF.

This clone was recorded only once. The J gene is TRBJ1-1, the V gene TRBV2; D gene uncertain. Germline CDR1 is SNHLY and CDR2 is FYNNEI. This CDR3 region has 14 residues. Trimming removed 7 bases from V and 2 bases from J, with 14 bases in between. CDR3 nucleotides: TGTGCCAGCACCTCCCTCGGGAGAAACACTGAAGCTTTCTTT. This encodes CASTSLGRNTEAFF.

This clone has only one observation. The chain uses TRBV19 and TRBJ2-7, with 9 bases matching TRBD1. The CDR3 has 16 amino acids. Germline loops: CDR1 LNHDA, CDR2 SQIVND (reference sequence). The V gene end was trimmed by 6 bases and the J gene end by 4 bases; junction bases not matched to a gene: 13. Here the CDR3 reads CASSSPPGQGSYEQYF. The CDR3, as DNA: TGTGCCAGTAGCTCCCCCCCGGGACAGGGATCTTACGAGCAGTACTTC.

The gene calls are TRBV27 and TRBJ1-1; perhaps TRBD1 as D (6 bases). V shed 0 bases and J shed 0 bases, with 14 bases lying between them. The CDR3 runs 17 residues. Germline CDR1 and CDR2: MNHEY and SMNVEV (reference sequence). The CDR3 DNA reads as TGTGCCAGCAGTTTATCCCTCAGGACAGTAGTGAACACTGAAGCTTTCTTT. Its translation is CASSLSLRTVVNTEAFF.

The DNA of the CDR3 is TGTGCCAGCAGTTTAGTGGCAGATGCCGAGCAGTACTTC. Translated: CASSLVADAEQYF. The J gene is TRBJ2-7, the V gene TRBV27; D not resolved. The CDR3 loop spans 13 amino acids. The germline V and J ends were trimmed by 2 bases and 6 bases, with 11 bases remaining between them. Germline CDR1 and CDR2: MNHEY and SMNVEV (reference sequence).

The chain uses TRBV9 and TRBJ2-2; TRBD2 aligns across 11 bases. The trim removed 4 bases at V and 3 bases at J, leaving 8 bases unmatched. Germline lookup yields CDR1 SGDLS and CDR2 YYNGEE. The CDR3 is 17 amino acids. Here the CDR3 reads CASSSPTSGRYTGELFF. The CDR3 region has the DNA TGTGCCAGCAGCTCTCCCACTAGCGGGAGATACACCGGGGAGCTGTTTTTT.

This chain links TRBV19 with TRBJ2-1; D not certain. Germline loops: CDR1 LNHDA, CDR2 SQIVND (reference sequence). This CDR3 spans 13 amino acids. The V gene lost 5 bases and the J gene lost 5 bases, with 10 bases spanning the gap. CDR3 region: CASSSRPNNEQFF. CDR3 nucleotide sequence: TGTGCCAGTAGTTCACGACCCAACAATGAGCAGTTCTTC.